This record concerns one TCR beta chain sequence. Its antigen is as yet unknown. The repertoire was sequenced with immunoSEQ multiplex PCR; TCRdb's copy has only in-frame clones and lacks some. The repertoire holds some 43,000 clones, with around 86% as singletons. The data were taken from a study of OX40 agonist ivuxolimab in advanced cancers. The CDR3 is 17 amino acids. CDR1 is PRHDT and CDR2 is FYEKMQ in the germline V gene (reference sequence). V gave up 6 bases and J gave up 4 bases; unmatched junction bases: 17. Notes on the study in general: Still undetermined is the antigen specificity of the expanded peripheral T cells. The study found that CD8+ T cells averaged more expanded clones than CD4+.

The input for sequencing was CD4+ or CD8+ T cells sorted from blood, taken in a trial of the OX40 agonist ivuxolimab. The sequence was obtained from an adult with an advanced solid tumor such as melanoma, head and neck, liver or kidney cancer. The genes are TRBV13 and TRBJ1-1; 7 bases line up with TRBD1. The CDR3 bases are TGTGCCAGCAGACCCCTGACAGGGAGGGGCCGAGTCACTGAAGCTTTCTTT. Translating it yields CASRPLTGRGRVTEAFF.